This TCR beta chain was found in a study of cytomegalovirus exposure and HLA in healthy donors. This clone was seen only once. This PCR relied on a set of 60 Vbeta primers and 13 Jbeta primers. Assay used: immunoSEQ multiplex PCR; TCRdb lists only in-frame clones, some missing. The table shows about 150,000 clones, with about four fifths occurring only once. The CDR3 has 15 amino acids. Trimming cost V 3 bases and J 4 bases; bases outside gene matches: 3. CDR1 is MNHNS, CDR2 SASEGT, per germline. This receptor was taken from a woman in her forties or fifties in good health and CMV-seropositive. Sequencing was performed on PBMCs. V is TRBV6-1 and J is TRBJ2-7, with 13 bases aligning to TRBD2. CDR3 sequence: CASSETSGGWYEQYF. The CDR3 nucleotides are TGTGCCAGCAGTGAGACTAGCGGGGGGTGGTACGAGCAGTACTTC.